These T cell receptor beta chains were read from a single sample in a study of blood T cell repertoires in COVID-19. The repertoire was sequenced with immunoSEQ multiplex PCR; TCRdb's copy has only in-frame clones and lacks some. The table records 180,000 or so clones, 75% to 90% of them present only once. The sequenced sample was PBMCs or T cells enriched from blood (not recorded which). Receptors were obtained from a woman in her thirties or forties with acute COVID-19. Each CDR3 is given with its conserved first and last residue. D genes are given only for firm matches. A clone size is listed for some rows: how often the clone was seen (once, few, many), or a class if it is expanded.

>TRBD2|TRBV9|NA|TRBJ2-3
CASSVSGLAGGFPWEDTQYF
TGTGCCAGCAGCGTGTCCGGACTAGCGGGGGGTTTCCCATGGGAAGATACGCAGTATTTT
>NA|TRBV11-2|NA|TRBJ2-7
CASSLLSGGDLSYEQYF
TGTGCCAGCAGCTTACTTTCTGGCGGGGACCTGTCCTACGAGCAGTACTTC
>TRBD2|TRBV29-1|NA|TRBJ2-5
CSVRGTSGSVAQETQYF
TGCAGCGTGCGCGGGACTAGCGGGAGCGTGGCCCAAGAGACCCAGTACTTC
>TRBD1|TRBV19|NA|TRBJ1-2
CASSISGQGPGNTF
TGTGCCAGTAGTATTAGCGGACAGGGGCCTGGGAACACCTTC
>NA|TRBV15|once|TRBJ2-7
CATSRDLGGSYEQYF
TGTGCCACCAGCAGAGATCTTGGCGGGTCCTACGAGCAGTACTTC
>TRBD1|TRBV2|NA|TRBJ2-3
CASSGSTGGLGDTQYF
TGTGCCAGCAGTGGCTCGACAGGGGGCTTGGGAGATACGCAGTATTTT
>TRBD1|TRBV19|NA|TRBJ2-7
CASSLTGGVHEQYF
TGTGCCAGTAGCCTGACAGGGGGCGTCCACGAGCAGTACTTC
>NA|TRBV12-3/TRBV12-4|NA|TRBJ2-5
CASSLVQKETQYF
TGTGCCAGCAGTTTAGTGCAGAAAGAGACCCAGTACTTC
>TRBD1|TRBV4-1|NA|TRBJ2-1
CASSHRQGSYNEQFF
TGCGCCAGCAGCCACAGACAGGGCTCCTACAATGAGCAGTTCTTC
>TRBD1|TRBV7-9|NA|TRBJ2-7
CASSTLGGQASSYEQYF
TGTGCCAGCAGCACACTAGGAGGACAGGCCAGTAGCTACGAGCAGTACTTC
>NA|TRBV14|NA|TRBJ1-2
CASSQQQGYGYTF
TGTGCCAGCAGCCAGCAACAGGGCTATGGCTACACCTTC
>NA|TRBV30|NA|TRBJ2-3
CAWSLSTDTQYF
TGTGCCTGGAGCCTTAGCACAGATACGCAGTATTTT
>TRBD1|TRBV3-1/TRBV3-2|NA|TRBJ2-7
CASSPSGTVDYEQYF
TGTGCCAGCAGCCCTTCCGGGACAGTGGACTACGAGCAGTACTTC
>NA|TRBV5-5|NA|TRBJ1-5
CASSLRGPQPQHF
TGTGCCAGCAGCTTGAGAGGGCCCCAGCCCCAGCATTTT
>NA|TRBV7-2|NA|TRBJ2-3
CASSPFRSSGRTDTQYF
TGTGCCAGCAGCCCGTTCCGGAGCAGCGGCCGCACAGATACGCAGTATTTT
>NA|TRBV6-5|once|TRBJ1-4
CASSYGTARNEKLFF
TGTGCCAGCAGTTACGGTACAGCAAGAAATGAAAAACTGTTTTTT
>NA|TRBV19|NA|TRBJ1-1
CASSIISDTISPLGAFF
TGTGCCAGTAGTATAATCTCGGACACAATAAGTCCGCTTGGAGCTTTCTTT
>TRBD2|TRBV13|NA|TRBJ2-3
CASSPGTSGTDTQYF
TGTGCCAGCAGTCCCGGGACTAGCGGGACGGATACGCAGTATTTT
>NA|TRBV12-3/TRBV12-4|NA|TRBJ1-2
CASSFGSYGYTF
TGTGCCAGCAGTTTTGGTAGCTATGGCTACACCTTC
>NA|TRBV4-3|NA|TRBJ2-2
CASSQDWQASGELFF
TGCGCCAGCAGCCAAGATTGGCAGGCGTCCGGGGAGCTGTTTTTT
>TRBD1|TRBV5-1|NA|TRBJ2-1
CASSLVGDSNNEQFF
TGCGCCAGCAGCTTGGTTGGGGACAGCAACAATGAGCAGTTCTTC
>TRBD1|TRBV5-6|NA|TRBJ1-1
CASSVTGEAFF
TGTGCCAGCAGCGTGACAGGGGAAGCTTTCTTT
>NA|TRBV5-6|NA|TRBJ2-5
CASSLLRGGETQYF
TGTGCCAGCAGCTTGCTAAGGGGCGGCGAGACCCAGTACTTC
>NA|TRBV15|NA|TRBJ2-1
CATSRDTGSYNEQFF
TGTGCCACCAGCAGAGATACGGGCTCCTACAATGAGCAGTTCTTC
>NA|TRBV30|NA|TRBJ2-3
CAWRARWVTDTQYF
TGTGCCTGGAGAGCTAGATGGGTCACAGATACGCAGTATTTT
>NA|TRBV7-9|NA|TRBJ1-2
CASSSNKDRSNYGYTF
TGTGCCAGCAGCTCGAATAAGGACAGATCGAACTATGGCTACACCTTC
>TRBD1|TRBV11-1|NA|TRBJ1-1
CASSPTGGVAEAFF
TGTGCCAGCAGCCCCACAGGGGGAGTGGCTGAAGCTTTCTTT
>TRBD1|TRBV18|NA|TRBJ1-1
CASSPPTGGRTEAFF
TGTGCCAGCTCACCCCCGACAGGGGGCAGGACTGAAGCTTTCTTT
>NA|TRBV18|NA|TRBJ2-1
CASSYRGIGASYNEQFF
TGTGCCAGCTCCTACCGTGGGATAGGGGCCTCCTACAATGAGCAGTTCTTC
>NA|TRBV21-1|NA|TRBJ2-5
CASTRTSGYVGETQYF
TGTGCCAGCACCAGGACTAGCGGGTACGTAGGAGAGACCCAGTACTTC
>TRBD2|TRBV5-4|NA|TRBJ2-3
CASSLAGAGGTDTQYF
TGTGCCAGCAGCTTGGCCGGCGCGGGGGGTACAGATACGCAGTATTTT
>TRBD1|TRBV19|NA|TRBJ1-1
CASSMLTGSRAFF
TGTGCCAGTAGTATGTTGACAGGGTCAAGAGCTTTCTTT
>TRBD1|TRBV19|NA|TRBJ1-2
CASRSGTDYGYTF
TGTGCCAGTAGATCCGGGACAGACTATGGCTACACCTTC
>NA|TRBV7-9|NA|TRBJ2-7
CASSLETTAGYEQYF
TGTGCCAGCAGCTTAGAAACCACCGCGGGCTACGAGCAGTACTTC
>NA|TRBV2|NA|TRBJ2-3
CASSYLRDTDTQYF
TGTGCCAGCTCTTATTTGCGGGACACAGATACGCAGTATTTT
>NA|TRBV4-3|NA|TRBJ1-2
CASSQILAGYGYTF
TGCGCCAGCAGCCAAATTTTAGCGGGCTATGGCTACACCTTC
>TRBD2|TRBV5-4|NA|TRBJ2-1
CASSTERGGSNEQFF
TGTGCCAGCAGCACCGAGCGGGGGGGCTCCAATGAGCAGTTCTTC
>TRBD1|TRBV6-5|NA|TRBJ1-3
CASRFTGAGNTIYF
TGTGCCAGCAGATTTACAGGGGCTGGAAACACCATATATTTT
>TRBD1|TRBV12-3/TRBV12-4|NA|TRBJ1-2
CASSTTGGYGYTF
TGTGCCAGCAGTACGACAGGGGGCTATGGCTACACCTTC
>NA|TRBV27|NA|TRBJ2-1
CASSFGRGSNEQFF
TGTGCCAGCAGTTTTGGGCGGGGTAGTAATGAGCAGTTCTTC
>TRBD2|TRBV7-9|NA|TRBJ2-3
CASSFPSGIDTDTQYF
TGTGCCAGCAGCTTCCCGAGCGGGATAGATACAGATACGCAGTATTTT
>NA|TRBV4-2|NA|TRBJ2-1
CASSQDPQGTDHEQFF
TGTGCCAGCAGCCAAGATCCGCAGGGTACGGATCATGAGCAGTTCTTC
>TRBD2|TRBV6-5|NA|TRBJ2-1
CASMEGTSGGNEQFF
TGTGCCAGCATGGAAGGGACTAGCGGGGGTAATGAGCAGTTCTTC
>TRBD1|TRBV9|NA|TRBJ1-3
CASSPRGWTGSGNTIYF
TGTGCCAGCAGCCCGCGAGGGTGGACAGGATCTGGAAACACCATATATTTT
>NA|TRBV30|NA|TRBJ2-7
CAWSGRGQENYEQYF
TGTGCCTGGAGCGGGAGAGGACAGGAGAACTACGAGCAGTACTTC
>TRBD2|TRBV2|few|TRBJ2-5
CASSENSGGKETQYF
TGTGCCAGCAGTGAGAATAGCGGGGGAAAAGAGACCCAGTACTTC
>TRBD2|TRBV11-1|once|TRBJ2-1
CASSLATGLAGGHDNEQFF
TGTGCCAGCAGCTTAGCAACGGGACTAGCGGGAGGTCATGACAATGAGCAGTTCTTC
>TRBD1|TRBV24-1|NA|TRBJ1-2
CATSEGTGDGYTF
TGTGCCACCAGTGAGGGGACAGGGGATGGCTACACCTTC
>TRBD2|TRBV7-6|NA|TRBJ2-7
CASSSSSPSGRIRDTYEQYF
TGTGCCAGCAGTTCGTCAAGCCCTAGCGGGAGGATTAGGGATACCTACGAGCAGTACTTC
>NA|TRBV25-1|once|TRBJ1-1
CASTSGFSTEAFF
TGTGCCAGCACTTCAGGGTTCAGCACCGAAGCTTTCTTT
>NA|TRBV6-2/TRBV6-3|NA|TRBJ2-2
CASTYSRDNGELFF
TGTGCCAGCACTTACTCTAGAGACAACGGGGAGCTGTTTTTT
>NA|TRBV15|NA|TRBJ1-1
CATSRPTAGEAFF
TGTGCCACCAGCAGGCCCACTGCGGGTGAAGCTTTCTTT
>TRBD1|TRBV6-1|NA|TRBJ2-3
CASSQGTGASTDTQYF
TGTGCCAGCAGTCAAGGGACAGGCGCTAGCACAGATACGCAGTATTTT
>NA|TRBV25-1|once|TRBJ2-5
CASSGPQGRETQYF
TGTGCCAGCAGTGGGCCCCAGGGGAGAGAGACCCAGTACTTC
>TRBD1|TRBV14|once|TRBJ2-5
CASSRGQGVRAETQYF
TGTGCCAGCAGCCGGGGACAGGGAGTCCGCGCGGAGACCCAGTACTTC
>TRBD2|TRBV3-1/TRBV3-2|NA|TRBJ2-1
CASSRELAGGLNEQFF
TGTGCCAGCAGCCGCGAACTAGCGGGGGGGCTCAATGAGCAGTTCTTC
>NA|TRBV27|NA|TRBJ1-5
CASSLSGGNQPQHF
TGTGCCAGCAGTTTATCTGGAGGCAATCAGCCCCAGCATTTT
>NA|TRBV18|once|TRBJ1-6
CASSSTGQGNSPLHF
TGTGCCAGCTCATCAACAGGGCAGGGGAATTCACCCCTCCACTTT
>NA|TRBV11-2|NA|TRBJ2-3
CASSPGTYSTDTQYF
TGTGCCAGCAGCCCGGGGACTTATAGCACAGATACGCAGTATTTT
>NA|TRBV5-5|NA|TRBJ2-7
CASTFGNGVISYEQYF
TGTGCCAGCACCTTCGGCAATGGAGTCATCTCCTACGAGCAGTACTTC